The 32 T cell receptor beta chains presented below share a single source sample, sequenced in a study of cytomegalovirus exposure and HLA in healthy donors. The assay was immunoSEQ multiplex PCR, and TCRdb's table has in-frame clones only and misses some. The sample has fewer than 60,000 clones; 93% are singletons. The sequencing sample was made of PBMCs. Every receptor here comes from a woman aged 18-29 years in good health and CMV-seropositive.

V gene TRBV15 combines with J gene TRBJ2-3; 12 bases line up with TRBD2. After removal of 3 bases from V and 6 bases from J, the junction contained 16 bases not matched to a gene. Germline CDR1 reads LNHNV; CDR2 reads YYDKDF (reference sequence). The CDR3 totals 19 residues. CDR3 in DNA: TGTGCCACCAGCAGCCCTCTGAGGGCTAGCGGGGGGGAAGCGGATACGCAGTATTTT. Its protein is CATSSPLRASGGEADTQYF. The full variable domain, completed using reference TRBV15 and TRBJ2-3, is DAMVIQNPRYQVTQFGKPVTLSCSQTLNHNVMYWYQQKSSQAPKLLFHYYDKDFNNEADTPDNFQSRRPNTSFCFLDIRSPGLGDTAMYLCATSSPLRASGGEADTQYFGPGTRLTVL.

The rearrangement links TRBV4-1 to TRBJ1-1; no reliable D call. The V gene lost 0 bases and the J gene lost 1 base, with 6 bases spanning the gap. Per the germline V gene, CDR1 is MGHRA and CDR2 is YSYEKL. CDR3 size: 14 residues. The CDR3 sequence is CASSQETGNTEAFF. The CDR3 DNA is TGCGCCAGCAGCCAAGAAACGGGGAACACTGAAGCTTTCTTT.

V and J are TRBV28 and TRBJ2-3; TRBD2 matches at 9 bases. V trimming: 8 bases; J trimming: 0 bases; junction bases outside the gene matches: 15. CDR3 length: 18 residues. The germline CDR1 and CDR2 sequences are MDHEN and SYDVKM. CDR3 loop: CASGFLAGHLQSTDTQYF. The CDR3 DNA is TGTGCCAGCGGATTTCTAGCGGGGCACCTCCAGAGCACAGATACGCAGTATTTT.

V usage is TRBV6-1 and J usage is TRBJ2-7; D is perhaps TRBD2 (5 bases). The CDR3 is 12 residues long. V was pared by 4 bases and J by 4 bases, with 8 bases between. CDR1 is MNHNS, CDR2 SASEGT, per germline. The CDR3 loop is CASSVRGYEQYF. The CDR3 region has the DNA TGTGCCAGCAGTGTCCGGGGTTACGAGCAGTACTTC.

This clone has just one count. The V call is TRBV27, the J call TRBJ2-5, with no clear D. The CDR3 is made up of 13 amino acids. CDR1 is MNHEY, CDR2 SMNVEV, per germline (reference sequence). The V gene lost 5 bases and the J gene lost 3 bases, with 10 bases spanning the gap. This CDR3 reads CASSPYAEETQYF. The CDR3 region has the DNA TGTGCCAGCAGTCCCTATGCGGAAGAGACCCAGTACTTC.

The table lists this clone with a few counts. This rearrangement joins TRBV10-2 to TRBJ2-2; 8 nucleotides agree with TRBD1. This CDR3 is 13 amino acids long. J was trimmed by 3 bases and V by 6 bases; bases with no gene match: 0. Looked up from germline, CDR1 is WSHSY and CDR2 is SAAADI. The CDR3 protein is CASRDRDTGELFF. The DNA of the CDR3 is TGCGCCAGCAGGGACAGGGACACCGGGGAGCTGTTTTTT.

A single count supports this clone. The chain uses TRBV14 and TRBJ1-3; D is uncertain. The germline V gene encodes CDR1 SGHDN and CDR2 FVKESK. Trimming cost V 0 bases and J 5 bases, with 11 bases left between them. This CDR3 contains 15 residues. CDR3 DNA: TGTGCCAGCAGCCAAGACGAGGGTTTCAGAAACACCATATATTTT. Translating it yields CASSQDEGFRNTIYF.

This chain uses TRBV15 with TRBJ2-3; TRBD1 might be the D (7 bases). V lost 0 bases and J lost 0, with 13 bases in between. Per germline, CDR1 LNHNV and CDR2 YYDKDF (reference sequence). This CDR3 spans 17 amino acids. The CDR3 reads CATSRDRGTASTDTQYF. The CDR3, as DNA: TGTGCCACCAGCAGAGATCGCGGGACAGCTAGCACAGATACGCAGTATTTT.

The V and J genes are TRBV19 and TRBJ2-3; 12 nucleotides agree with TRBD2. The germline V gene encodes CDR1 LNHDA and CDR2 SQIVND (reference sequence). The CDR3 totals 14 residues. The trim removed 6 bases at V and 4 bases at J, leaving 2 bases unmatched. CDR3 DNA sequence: TGTGCCAGTAGCGGGACTAGCGGGCCAGATACGCAGTATTTT. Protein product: CASSGTSGPDTQYF.

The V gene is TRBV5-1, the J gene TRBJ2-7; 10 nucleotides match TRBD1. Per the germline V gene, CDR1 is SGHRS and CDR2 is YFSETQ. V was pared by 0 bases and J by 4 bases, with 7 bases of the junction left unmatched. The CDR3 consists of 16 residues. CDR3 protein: CASSLVPDRGEYEQYF. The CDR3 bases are TGCGCCAGCAGCTTGGTTCCGGACAGGGGGGAGTACGAGCAGTACTTC. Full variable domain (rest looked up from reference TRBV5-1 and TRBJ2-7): KAGVTQTPRYLIKTRGQQVTLSCSPISGHRSVSWYQQTPGQGLQFLFEYFSETQRNKGNFPGRFSGRQFSNSRSEMNVSTLELGDSALYLCASSLVPDRGEYEQYFGPGTRLTVT.

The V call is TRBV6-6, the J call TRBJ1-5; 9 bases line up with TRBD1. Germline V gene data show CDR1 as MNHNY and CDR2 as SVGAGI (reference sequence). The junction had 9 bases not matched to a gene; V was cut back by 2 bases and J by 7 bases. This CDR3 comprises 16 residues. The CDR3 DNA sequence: TGTGCCAGCAGTTACGGTCCGGGACAGGGTCGGCAGCCCCAGCATTTT. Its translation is CASSYGPGQGRQPQHF.

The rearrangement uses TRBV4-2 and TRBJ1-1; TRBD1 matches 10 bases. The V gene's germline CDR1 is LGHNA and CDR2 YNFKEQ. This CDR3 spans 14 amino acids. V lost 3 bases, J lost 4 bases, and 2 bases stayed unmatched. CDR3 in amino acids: CASSQWTGGTEAFF. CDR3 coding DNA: TGTGCCAGCAGCCAGTGGACAGGGGGCACTGAAGCTTTCTTT.

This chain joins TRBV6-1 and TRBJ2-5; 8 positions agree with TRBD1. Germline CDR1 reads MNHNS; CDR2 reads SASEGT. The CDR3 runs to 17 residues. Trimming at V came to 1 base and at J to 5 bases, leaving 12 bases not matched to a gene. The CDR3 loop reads CASSEGRGRLGFETQYF. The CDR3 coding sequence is TGTGCCAGCAGTGAAGGCAGGGGGCGCTTAGGTTTTGAGACCCAGTACTTC.

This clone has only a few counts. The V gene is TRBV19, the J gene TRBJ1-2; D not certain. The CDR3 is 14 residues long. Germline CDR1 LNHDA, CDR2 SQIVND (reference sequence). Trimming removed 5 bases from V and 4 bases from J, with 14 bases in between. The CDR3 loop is CASSHYSGLYGYTF. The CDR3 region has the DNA TGTGCCAGTAGTCACTATTCAGGACTCTATGGCTACACCTTC.

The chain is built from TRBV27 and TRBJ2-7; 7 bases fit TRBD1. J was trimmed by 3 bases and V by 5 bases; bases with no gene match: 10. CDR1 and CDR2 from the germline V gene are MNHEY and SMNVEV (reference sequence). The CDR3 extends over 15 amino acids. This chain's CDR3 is CASSIDRDPLYEQYF. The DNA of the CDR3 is TGTGCCAGCAGTATCGACAGGGATCCCCTCTACGAGCAGTACTTC.

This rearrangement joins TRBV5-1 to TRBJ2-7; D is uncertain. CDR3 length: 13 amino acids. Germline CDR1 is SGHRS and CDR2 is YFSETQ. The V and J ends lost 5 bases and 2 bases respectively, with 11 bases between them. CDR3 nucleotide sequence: TGCGCCAGCAGGGTTGAGTTGACCTACGAGCAGTACTTC. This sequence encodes CASRVELTYEQYF.

In DNA form, the CDR3 reads TGTGCCAGCAGTGAACAAGCGGGGGGCTACTACGAGCAGTACTTC. Translating it yields CASSEQAGGYYEQYF. The J gene is TRBJ2-7, the V gene TRBV6-1; 9 bases match TRBD2. V lost 2 bases and J lost 3; bases outside the gene matches: 5. The CDR3 is 15 amino acids. In germline, CDR1 is MNHNS, CDR2 SASEGT.

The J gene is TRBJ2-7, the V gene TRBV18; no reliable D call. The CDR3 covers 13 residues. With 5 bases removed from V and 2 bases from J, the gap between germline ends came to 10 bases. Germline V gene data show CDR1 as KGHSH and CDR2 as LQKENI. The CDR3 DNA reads TGTGCCAGCTCAACGACTGCTGCCTACGAGCAGTACTTC. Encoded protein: CASSTTAAYEQYF.

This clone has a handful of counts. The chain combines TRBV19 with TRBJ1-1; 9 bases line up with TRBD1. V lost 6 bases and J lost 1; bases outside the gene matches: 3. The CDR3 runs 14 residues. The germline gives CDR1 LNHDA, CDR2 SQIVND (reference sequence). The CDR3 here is CASRVDRGNTEAFF. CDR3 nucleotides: TGTGCCAGTAGGGTGGACAGGGGGAACACTGAAGCTTTCTTT.

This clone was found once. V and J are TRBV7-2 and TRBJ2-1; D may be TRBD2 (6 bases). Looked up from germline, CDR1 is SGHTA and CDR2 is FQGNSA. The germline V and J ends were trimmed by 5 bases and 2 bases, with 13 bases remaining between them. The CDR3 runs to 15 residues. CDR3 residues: CASSQGRGTYNEQFF. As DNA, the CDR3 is TGTGCCAGCAGCCAAGGACGGGGGACCTACAATGAGCAGTTCTTC.

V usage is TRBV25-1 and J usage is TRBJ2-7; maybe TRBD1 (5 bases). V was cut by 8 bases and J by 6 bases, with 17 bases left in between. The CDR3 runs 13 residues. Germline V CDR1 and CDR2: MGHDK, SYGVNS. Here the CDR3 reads CASADTPLPEQYF. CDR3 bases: TGTGCCAGCGCGGACACACCTCTGCCCGAGCAGTACTTC.

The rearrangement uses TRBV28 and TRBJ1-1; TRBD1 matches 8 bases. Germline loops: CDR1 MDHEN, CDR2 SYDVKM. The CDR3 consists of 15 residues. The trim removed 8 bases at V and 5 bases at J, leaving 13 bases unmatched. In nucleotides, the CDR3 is TGTGCCAGCCTAGCCGGGACAGGAGGATTAACTGAAGCTTTCTTT. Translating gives CASLAGTGGLTEAFF.

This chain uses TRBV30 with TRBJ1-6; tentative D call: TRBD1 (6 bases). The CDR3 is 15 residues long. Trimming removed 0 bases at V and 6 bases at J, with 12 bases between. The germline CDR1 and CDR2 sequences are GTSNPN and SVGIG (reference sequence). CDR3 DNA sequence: TGTGCCTGGAGTGTAAAGTCAGGGGTTAATTCACCCCTCCACTTT. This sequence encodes CAWSVKSGVNSPLHF. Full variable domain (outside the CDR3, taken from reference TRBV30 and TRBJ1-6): SQTIHQWPATLVQPVGSPLSLECTVEGTSNPNLYWYRQAAGRGLQLLFYSVGIGQISSEVPQNLSASRPQDRQFILSSKKLLLSDSGFYLCAWSVKSGVNSPLHFGNGTRLTVT.

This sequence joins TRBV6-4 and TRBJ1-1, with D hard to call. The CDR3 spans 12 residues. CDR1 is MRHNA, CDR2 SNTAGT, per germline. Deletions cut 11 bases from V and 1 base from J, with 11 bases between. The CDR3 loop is CAASNSNTEAFF. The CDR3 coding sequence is TGTGCCGCTTCTAACTCGAACACTGAAGCTTTCTTT.

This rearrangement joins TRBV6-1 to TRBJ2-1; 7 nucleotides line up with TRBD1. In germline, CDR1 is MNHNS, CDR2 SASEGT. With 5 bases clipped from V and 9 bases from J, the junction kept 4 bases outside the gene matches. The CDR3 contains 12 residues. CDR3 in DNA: TGTGCCAGCAGTACAGGGGTTGGTGAGCAGTTCTTC. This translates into CASSTGVGEQFF.

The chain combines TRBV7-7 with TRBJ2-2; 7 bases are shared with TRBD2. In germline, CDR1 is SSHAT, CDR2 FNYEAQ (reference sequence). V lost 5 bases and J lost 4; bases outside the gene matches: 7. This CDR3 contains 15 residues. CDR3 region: CASSPRGGSTGELFF. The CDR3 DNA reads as TGTGCCAGCAGCCCAAGGGGCGGGAGCACCGGGGAGCTGTTTTTT.

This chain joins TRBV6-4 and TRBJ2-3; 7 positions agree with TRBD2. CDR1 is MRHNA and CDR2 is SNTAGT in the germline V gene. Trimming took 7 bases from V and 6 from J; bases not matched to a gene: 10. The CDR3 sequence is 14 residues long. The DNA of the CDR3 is TGTGCCAGCAATAGTTGTCTAGCGGTGGATACGCAGTATTTT. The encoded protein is CASNSCLAVDTQYF.

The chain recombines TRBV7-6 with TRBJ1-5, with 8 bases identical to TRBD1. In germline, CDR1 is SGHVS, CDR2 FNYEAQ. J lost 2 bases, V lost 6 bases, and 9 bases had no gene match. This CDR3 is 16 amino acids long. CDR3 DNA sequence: TGTGCCAGCAGTAAATTCCCAGGGGGCGGCAATCAGCCCCAGCATTTT. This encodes CASSKFPGGGNQPQHF.

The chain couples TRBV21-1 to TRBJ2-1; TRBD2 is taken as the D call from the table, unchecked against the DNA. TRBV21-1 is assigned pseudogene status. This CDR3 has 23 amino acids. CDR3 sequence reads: CASSKRGKSGTSGGTVSYNEQFF. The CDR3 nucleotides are TGTGCCAGCAGCAAAAGAGGTAAAAGCGGGACTAGCGGGGGAACTGTGTCCTACAATGAGCAGTTCTTC.

The CDR3 nucleotides are TGTGCCAGCAGTCTCCTGAACACCGGGGAGCTGTTTTTT. It encodes CASSLLNTGELFF. V is TRBV6-6 and J is TRBJ2-2; D not certain. CDR3 length: 13 residues. Germline V gives CDR1 MNHNY, CDR2 SVGAGI (reference sequence). V gave up 5 bases and J gave up 1 base, with 5 bases separating them.

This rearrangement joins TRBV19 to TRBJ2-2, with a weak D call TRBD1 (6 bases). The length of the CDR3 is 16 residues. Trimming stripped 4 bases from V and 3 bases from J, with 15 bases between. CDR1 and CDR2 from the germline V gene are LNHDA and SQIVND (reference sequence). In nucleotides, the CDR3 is TGTGCCAGTAGTAAACCAGGGACAATTGACACCGGGGAGCTGTTTTTT. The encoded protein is CASSKPGTIDTGELFF.

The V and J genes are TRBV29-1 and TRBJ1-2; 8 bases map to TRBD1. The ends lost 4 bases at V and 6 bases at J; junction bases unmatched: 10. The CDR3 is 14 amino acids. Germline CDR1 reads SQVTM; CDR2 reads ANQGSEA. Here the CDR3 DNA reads TGCAGCGTTGTTGCCGCAGGGGGCTCTAATGGCTACACCTTC. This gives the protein CSVVAAGGSNGYTF.